This T cell receptor (beta chain) appears in the sequencing data of a study of T cell responses to AZD1222 COVID-19 vaccine. The repertoire was sequenced with immunoSEQ multiplex PCR; TCRdb's copy has only in-frame clones and lacks some. The data hold tens of thousands of clones, with just over 90% observed a single time. The CDR3 runs 12 residues. Trimming pared 5 bases from V and 1 base from J, leaving 5 bases between. This chain uses TRBV12-3 or TRBV12-4 with TRBJ1-2, with D hard to call. This receptor was taken from an adult in good health. Sequencing used peripheral blood, obtained on day 0 of AZD1222 vaccination. Here the CDR3 reads CASSPGNYGYTF. The CDR3 region has the DNA TGTGCCAGCAGTCCGGGTAACTATGGCTACACCTTC.